This TCR beta chain was documented in a study of CD8 T cells in ankylosing spondylitis. This CDR3 is 14 amino acids long. The germline V gene has CDR1 SGHVS and CDR2 FQNEAQ. Trimming cost V 4 bases and J 11 bases, with 18 bases left between them. Libraries for TCR beta were made by quantitative 5'-RACE with molecular barcodes. Each CDR3 protein is one row after TCRdb ran MiXCR on the 5' RACE reads. Of about 200,000 distinct CDR3 sequences in the sample, roughly 25% were seen once. This clonotype was picked up many times. Antigen unknown. Study-level points and caveats: Previous work reported some of these motif variants in the synovial fluid and blood of reactive arthritis.

The TCR originated in a male donor with ankylosing spondylitis or in good health (not recorded which). The chain has TRBV7-8 and TRBJ1-5; D is unclear. Specimen: blood, either unsorted or a sorted T cell fraction (not recorded which). The CDR3 loop reads CASSSDGRSMSQHF. DNA of the CDR3: TGTGCCAGCAGCTCGGACGGACGATCTATGTCCCAGCATTTT. The full variable domain, in which reference TRBV7-8 and TRBJ1-5 provide the parts outside the CDR3, is GAGVSQSPRYKVAKRGQDVALRCDPISGHVSLFWYQQALGQGPEFLTYFQNEAQLDKSGLPSDRFFAERPEGSVSTLKIQRTQQEDSAVYLCASSSDGRSMSQHFGDGTRLSIL.